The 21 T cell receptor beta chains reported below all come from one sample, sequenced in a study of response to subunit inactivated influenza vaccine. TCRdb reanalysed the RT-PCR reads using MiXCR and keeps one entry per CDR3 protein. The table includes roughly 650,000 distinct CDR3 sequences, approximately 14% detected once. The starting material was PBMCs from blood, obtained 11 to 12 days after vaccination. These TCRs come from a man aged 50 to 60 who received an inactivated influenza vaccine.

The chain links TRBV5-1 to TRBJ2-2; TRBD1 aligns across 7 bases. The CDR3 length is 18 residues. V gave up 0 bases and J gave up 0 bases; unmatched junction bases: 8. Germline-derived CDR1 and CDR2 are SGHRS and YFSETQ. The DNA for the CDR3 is TGCGCCAGCAGCTTGGGGCCGAGACAGGGCGCGAACACCGGGGAGCTGTTTTTT. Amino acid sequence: CASSLGPRQGANTGELFF.

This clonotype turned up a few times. The CDR3 bases are TGTGCCAGCAGTGCGGAGCGGGAGGCCTACGAGCAGTACTTC. This sequence encodes CASSAEREAYEQYF. The V call is TRBV2, the J call TRBJ2-7; TRBD2 matches at 9 bases. Germline-derived CDR1 and CDR2 are SNHLY and FYNNEI. The junction had 3 bases not matched to a gene; V was cut back by 4 bases and J by 2 bases. The CDR3 is 14 amino acids.

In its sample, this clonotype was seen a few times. Written as DNA, the CDR3 is TGTGCCAGCAGCTCGGGGACAGCAGAGACCCAGTACTTC. Its translation: CASSSGTAETQYF. This chain connects TRBV7-9 to TRBJ2-5; 7 bases line up with TRBD1. Germline CDR1 is SEHNR and CDR2 is FQNEAQ (reference sequence). The CDR3 sequence is 13 residues long. V dropped 4 bases and J dropped 4; count of bases not matched to a gene: 3.

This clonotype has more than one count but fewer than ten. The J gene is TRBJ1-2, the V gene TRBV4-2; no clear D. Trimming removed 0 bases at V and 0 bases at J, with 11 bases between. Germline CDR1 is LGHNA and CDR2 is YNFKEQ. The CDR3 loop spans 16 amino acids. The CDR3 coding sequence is TGTGCCAGCAGCCAAGATGTCGGGCGGTCTAACTATGGCTACACCTTC. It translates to CASSQDVGRSNYGYTF.

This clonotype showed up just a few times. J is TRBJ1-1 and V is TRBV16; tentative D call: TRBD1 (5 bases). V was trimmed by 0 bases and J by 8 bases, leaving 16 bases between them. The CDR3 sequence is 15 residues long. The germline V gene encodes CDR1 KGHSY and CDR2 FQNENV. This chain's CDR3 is CASSQSRGRGLEAFF. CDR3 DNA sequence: TGTGCCAGCAGCCAATCCCGGGGACGGGGACTAGAAGCTTTCTTT.

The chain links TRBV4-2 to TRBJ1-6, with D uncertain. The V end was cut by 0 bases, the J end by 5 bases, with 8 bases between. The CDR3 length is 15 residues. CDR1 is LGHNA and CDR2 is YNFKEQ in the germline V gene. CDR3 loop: CASSQETTHNSPLHF. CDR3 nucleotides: TGTGCCAGCAGCCAAGAGACCACCCATAATTCACCCCTCCACTTT.

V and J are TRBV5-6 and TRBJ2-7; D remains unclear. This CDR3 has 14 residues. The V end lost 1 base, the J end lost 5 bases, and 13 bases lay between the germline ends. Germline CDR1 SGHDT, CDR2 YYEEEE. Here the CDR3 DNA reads TGTGCCAGCAGCTTGTCGGCATCCCTCGACGAGCAGTACTTC. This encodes CASSLSASLDEQYF.

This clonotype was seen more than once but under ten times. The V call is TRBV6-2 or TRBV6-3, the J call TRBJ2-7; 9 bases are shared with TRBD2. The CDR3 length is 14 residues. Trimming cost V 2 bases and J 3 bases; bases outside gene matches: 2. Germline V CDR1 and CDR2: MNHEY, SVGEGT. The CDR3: CASSYMREGYEQYF. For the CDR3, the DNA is TGTGCCAGCAGTTACATGCGGGAGGGCTACGAGCAGTACTTC.

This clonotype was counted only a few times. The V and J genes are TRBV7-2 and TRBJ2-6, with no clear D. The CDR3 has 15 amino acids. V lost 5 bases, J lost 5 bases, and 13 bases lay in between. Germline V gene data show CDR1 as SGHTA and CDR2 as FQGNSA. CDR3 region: CASSPLPNRANVLTF. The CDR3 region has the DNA TGTGCCAGCAGCCCACTGCCGAACCGGGCCAACGTCCTGACTTTC.

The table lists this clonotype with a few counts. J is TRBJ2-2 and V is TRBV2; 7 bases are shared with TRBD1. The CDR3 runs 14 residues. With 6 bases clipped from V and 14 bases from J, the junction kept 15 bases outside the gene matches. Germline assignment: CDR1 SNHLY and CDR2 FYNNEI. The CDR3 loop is CASSRRQGLPALFF. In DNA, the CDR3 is TGTGCCAGCAGCCGTAGACAGGGTCTACCCGCTCTGTTTTTT.

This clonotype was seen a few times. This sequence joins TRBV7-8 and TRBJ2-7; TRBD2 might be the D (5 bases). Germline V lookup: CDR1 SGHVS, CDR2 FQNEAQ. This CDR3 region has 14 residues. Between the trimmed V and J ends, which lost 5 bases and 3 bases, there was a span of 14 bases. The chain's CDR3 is CASSPGSGLYEQYF. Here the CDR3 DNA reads TGTGCCAGCAGCCCCGGGTCCGGACTCTACGAGCAGTACTTC. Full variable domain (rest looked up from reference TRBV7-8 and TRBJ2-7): GAGVSQSPRYKVAKRGQDVALRCDPISGHVSLFWYQQALGQGPEFLTYFQNEAQLDKSGLPSDRFFAERPEGSVSTLKIQRTQQEDSAVYLCASSPGSGLYEQYFGPGTRLTVT.

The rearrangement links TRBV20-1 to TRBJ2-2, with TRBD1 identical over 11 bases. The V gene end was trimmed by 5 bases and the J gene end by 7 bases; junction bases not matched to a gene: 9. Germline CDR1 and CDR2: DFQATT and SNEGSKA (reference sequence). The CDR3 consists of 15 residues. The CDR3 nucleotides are TGCAGTGCTCTTTACGGACAGGGGGCAGGCGGGGAGCTGTTTTTT. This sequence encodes CSALYGQGAGGELFF.

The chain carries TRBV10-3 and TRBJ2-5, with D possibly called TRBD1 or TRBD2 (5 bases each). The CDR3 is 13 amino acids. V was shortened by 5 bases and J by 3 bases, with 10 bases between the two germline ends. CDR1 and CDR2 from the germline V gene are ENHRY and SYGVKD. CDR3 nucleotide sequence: TGTGCCATCAGTCCGGGACGGAAAGAGACCCAGTACTTC. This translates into CAISPGRKETQYF.

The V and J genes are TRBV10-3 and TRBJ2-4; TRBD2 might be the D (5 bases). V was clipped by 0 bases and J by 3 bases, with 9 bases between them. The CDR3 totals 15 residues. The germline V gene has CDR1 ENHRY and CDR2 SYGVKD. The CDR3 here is CAISESMAGKNIQYF. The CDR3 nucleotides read TGTGCCATCAGTGAGTCGATGGCGGGCAAAAACATTCAGTACTTC.

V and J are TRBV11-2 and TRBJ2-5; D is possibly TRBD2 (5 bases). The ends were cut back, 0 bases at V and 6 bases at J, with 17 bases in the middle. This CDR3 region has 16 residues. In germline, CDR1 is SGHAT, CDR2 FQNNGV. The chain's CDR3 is CASSLDGGLAFQTQYF. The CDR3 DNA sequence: TGTGCCAGCAGCTTAGATGGAGGCCTAGCTTTCCAGACCCAGTACTTC.

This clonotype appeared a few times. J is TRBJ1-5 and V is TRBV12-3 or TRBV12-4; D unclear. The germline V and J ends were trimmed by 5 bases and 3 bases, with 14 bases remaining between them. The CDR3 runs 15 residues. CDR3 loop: CASSPDGVNNQPQHF. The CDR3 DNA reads TGTGCCAGCAGTCCCGACGGGGTCAACAATCAGCCCCAGCATTTT.

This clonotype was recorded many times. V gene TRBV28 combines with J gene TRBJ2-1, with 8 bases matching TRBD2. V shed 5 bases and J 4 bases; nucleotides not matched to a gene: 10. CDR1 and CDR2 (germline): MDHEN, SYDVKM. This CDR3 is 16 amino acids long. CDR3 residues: CASSPPWGGGYNEQFF. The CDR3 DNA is TGTGCCAGCAGTCCACCTTGGGGCGGGGGGTACAATGAGCAGTTCTTC.

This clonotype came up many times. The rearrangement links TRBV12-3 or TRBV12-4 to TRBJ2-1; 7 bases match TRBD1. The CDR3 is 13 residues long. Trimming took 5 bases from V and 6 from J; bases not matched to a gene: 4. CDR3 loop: CASSTRQGNEQFF. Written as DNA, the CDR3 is TGTGCCAGCAGTACCAGACAGGGCAATGAGCAGTTCTTC.

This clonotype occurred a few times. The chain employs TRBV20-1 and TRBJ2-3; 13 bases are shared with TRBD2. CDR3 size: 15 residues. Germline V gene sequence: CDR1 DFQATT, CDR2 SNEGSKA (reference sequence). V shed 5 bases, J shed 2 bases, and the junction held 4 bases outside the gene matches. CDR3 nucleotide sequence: TGCAGTGCTGAACTAGCGGGGGGGCCCACAGATACGCAGTATTTT. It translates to CSAELAGGPTDTQYF.

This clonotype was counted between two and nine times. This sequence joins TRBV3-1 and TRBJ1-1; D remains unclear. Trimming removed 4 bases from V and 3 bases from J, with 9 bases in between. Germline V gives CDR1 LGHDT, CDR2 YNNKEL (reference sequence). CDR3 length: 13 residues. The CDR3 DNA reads TGTGCCAGCAGCCCGGACGGGCACACTGAAGCTTTCTTT. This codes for CASSPDGHTEAFF.

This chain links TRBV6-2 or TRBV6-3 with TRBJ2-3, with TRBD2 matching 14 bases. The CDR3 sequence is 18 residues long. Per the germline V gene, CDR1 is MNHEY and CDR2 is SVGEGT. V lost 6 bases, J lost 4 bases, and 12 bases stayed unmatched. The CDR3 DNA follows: TGTGCCAGCAGGGCACCGGGACTAGCGGGAGCAAAGTCAGATACGCAGTATTTT. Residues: CASRAPGLAGAKSDTQYF.